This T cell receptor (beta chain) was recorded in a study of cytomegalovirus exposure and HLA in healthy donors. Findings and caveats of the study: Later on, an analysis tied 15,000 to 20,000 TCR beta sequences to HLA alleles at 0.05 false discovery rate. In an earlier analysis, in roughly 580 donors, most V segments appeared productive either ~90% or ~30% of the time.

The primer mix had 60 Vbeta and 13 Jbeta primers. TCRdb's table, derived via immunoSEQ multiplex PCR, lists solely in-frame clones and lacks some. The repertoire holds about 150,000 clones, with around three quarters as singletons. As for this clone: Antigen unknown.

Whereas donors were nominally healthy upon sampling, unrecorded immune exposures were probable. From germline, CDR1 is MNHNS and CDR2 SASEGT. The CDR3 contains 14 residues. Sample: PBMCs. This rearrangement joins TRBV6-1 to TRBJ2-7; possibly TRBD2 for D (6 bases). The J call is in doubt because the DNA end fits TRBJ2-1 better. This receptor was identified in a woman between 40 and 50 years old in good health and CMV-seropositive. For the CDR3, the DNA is TGTGCCAGCCTTAGCGGAGACTCCTACAATGAGCAGTTCTTC. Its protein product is CASLSGDSYNEQFF.